This T cell receptor (beta chain) was captured by sequencing in a study of beta chain features in type 1 diabetes. Whole-study findings and limits: Significant though moderate, a shortening of TCRB CDR3s appeared in all four CD4+ subsets of Type 1 diabetes patients. There was no resolution here of whether HLA type influences TCRB rearrangement.

Since all of the isolated RNA was reverse transcribed, expressed TCRB transcripts were what got sequenced. Using immunoSEQ multiplex PCR, the repertoire was profiled, and TCRdb retains in-frame clones only, with some absent. In the table there are 85,000 to 110,000 clones, around 30% of which are singletons. The CDR3 covers 13 residues. The germline V and J ends were trimmed by 8 bases and 1 base, with 11 bases remaining between them. Looked up from germline, CDR1 is SEHNR and CDR2 is FQNEAQ (reference sequence). This clone was seen more than once but under ten times. Its antigen is undetermined. The clonotype originates from a woman between 18 and 29 years old with type 1 diabetes. The sample comprised central memory CD4+ T cells from blood. V is TRBV7-9 and J is TRBJ1-1; D call uncertain. The CDR3 DNA is TGTGCCAGCGAAGTTCAGTCGAACACTGAAGCTTTCTTT. It is translated as CASEVQSNTEAFF.